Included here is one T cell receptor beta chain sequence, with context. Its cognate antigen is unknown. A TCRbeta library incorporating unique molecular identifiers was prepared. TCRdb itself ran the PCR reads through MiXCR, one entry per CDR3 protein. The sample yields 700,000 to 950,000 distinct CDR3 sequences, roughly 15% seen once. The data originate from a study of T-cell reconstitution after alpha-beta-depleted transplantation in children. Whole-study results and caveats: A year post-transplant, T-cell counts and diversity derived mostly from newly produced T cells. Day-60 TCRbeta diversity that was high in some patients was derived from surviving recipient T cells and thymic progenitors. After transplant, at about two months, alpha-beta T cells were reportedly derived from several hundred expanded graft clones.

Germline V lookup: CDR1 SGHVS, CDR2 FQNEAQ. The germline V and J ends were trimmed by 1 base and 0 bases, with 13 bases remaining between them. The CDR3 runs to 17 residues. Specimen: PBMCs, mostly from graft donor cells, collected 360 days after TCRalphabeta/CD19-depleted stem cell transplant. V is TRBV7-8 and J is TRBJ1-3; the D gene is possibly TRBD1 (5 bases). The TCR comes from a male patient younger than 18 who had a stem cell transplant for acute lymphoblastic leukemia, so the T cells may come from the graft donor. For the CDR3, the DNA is TGTGCCAGCAGCTTAGTCCCGGGGCCCTCCTCTGGAAACACCATATATTTT. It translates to CASSLVPGPSSGNTIYF.